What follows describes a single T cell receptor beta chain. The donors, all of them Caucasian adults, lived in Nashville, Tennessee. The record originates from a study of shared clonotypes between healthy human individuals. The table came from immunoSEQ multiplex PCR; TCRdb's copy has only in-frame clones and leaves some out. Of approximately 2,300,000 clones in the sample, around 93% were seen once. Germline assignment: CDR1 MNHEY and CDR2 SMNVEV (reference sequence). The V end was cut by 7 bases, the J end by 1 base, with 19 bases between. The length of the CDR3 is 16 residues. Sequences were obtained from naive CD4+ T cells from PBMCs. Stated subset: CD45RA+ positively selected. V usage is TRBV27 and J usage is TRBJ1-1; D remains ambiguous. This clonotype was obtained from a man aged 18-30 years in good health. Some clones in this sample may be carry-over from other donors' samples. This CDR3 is CASIELVGTPNTEAFF. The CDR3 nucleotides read TGTGCCAGCATCGAGTTGGTCGGCACCCCGAACACTGAAGCTTTCTTT.